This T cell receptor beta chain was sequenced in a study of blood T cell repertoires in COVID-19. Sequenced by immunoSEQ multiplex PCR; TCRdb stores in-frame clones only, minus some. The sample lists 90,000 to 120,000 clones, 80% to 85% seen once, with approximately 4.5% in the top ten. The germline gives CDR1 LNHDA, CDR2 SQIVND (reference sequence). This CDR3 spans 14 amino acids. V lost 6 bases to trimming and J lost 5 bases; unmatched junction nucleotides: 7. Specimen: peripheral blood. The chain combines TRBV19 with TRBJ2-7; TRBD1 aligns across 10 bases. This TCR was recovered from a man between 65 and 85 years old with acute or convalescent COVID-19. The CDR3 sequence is CASRRSGTGDEQYF. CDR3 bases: TGTGCCAGTAGGAGATCCGGGACAGGGGACGAGCAGTACTTC.